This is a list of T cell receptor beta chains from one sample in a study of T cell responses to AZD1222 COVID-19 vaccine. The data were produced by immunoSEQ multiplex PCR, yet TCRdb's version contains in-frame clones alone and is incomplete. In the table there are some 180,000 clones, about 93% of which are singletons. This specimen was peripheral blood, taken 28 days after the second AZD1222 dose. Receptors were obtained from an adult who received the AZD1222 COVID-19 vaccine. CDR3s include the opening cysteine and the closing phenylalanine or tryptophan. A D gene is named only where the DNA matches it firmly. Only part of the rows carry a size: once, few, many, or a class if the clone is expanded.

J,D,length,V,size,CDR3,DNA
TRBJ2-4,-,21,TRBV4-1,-,CASSQGSLSGSRIIAKNIQYF,TGCGCCAGCAGCCAAGGAAGTCTTTCAGGGTCCCGGATCATAGCCAAAAACATTCAGTACTTC
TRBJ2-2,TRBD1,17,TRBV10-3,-,CAISGSLGQKNTGELFF,TGTGCCATCAGTGGAAGCCTGGGACAGAAGAACACCGGGGAGCTGTTTTTT
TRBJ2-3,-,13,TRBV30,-,CAWRPGGTDTQYF,TGTGCCTGGAGGCCGGGGGGCACAGATACGCAGTATTTT
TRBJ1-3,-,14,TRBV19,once,CATAPAFSGNTIYF,TGTGCCACCGCCCCCGCGTTCTCTGGAAACACCATATATTTT
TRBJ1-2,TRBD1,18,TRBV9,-,CASSVTPTGGQGSYGYTF,TGTGCCAGCAGCGTAACCCCCACCGGGGGACAGGGGTCTTATGGCTACACCTTC
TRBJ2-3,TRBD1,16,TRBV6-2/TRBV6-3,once,CASSPGQTYYTDTQYF,TGTGCCAGCAGCCCGGGACAGACTTACTACACAGATACGCAGTATTTT
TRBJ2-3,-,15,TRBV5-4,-,CASSLGGTGTDTQYF,TGTGCCAGCAGCTTGGGAGGCACCGGCACAGATACGCAGTATTTT
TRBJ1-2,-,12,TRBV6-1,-,CASSEAGNGYTF,TGTGCCAGCAGTGAGGCAGGGAATGGCTACACCTTC
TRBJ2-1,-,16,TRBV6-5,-,CASSYPPGQGSNEQFF,TGTGCCAGCAGTTACCCCCCGGGGCAGGGAAGCAATGAGCAGTTCTTC
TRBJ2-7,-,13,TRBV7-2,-,CASSPPSSDEQYF,TGTGCCAGCAGCCCCCCTAGCTCGGACGAGCAGTACTTC
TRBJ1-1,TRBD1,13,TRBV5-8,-,CASSSNQGAEAFF,TGTGCCAGCAGCTCGAATCAGGGGGCTGAAGCTTTCTTT
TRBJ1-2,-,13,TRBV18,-,CASSPDRNYGYTF,TGTGCCAGCTCACCCGACAGGAACTATGGCTACACCTTC
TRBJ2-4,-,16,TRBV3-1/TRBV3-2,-,CASSQDLWLAKNIQYF,TGTGCCAGCAGCCAAGATTTGTGGCTAGCCAAAAACATTCAGTACTTC
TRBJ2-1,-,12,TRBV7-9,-,CASSARRDEQFF,TGTGCCAGCAGCGCGAGGAGGGATGAGCAGTTCTTC
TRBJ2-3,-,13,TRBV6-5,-,CASSGQGTDTQYF,TGTGCCAGCTCGGGGCAGGGGACAGATACGCAGTATTTT
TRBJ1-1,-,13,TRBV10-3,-,CAISVGENTEAFF,TGTGCCATCAGCGTCGGTGAGAACACTGAAGCTTTCTTT
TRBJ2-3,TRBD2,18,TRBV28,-,CASSFSAWTSGSKDTQYF,TGTGCCAGCAGTTTTTCTGCTTGGACTAGCGGGAGTAAAGATACGCAGTATTTT
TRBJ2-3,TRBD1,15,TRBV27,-,CASSFSLTGGDTQYF,TGTGCCAGCAGTTTCTCCCTGACAGGGGGTGATACGCAGTATTTT
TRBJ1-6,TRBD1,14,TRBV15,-,CATFGTGQNSPLHF,TGTGCCACCTTTGGGACAGGTCAAAATTCACCCCTCCACTTT
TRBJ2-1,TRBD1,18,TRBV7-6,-,CASSLEFTGTGVGNEQFF,TGTGCCAGCAGCTTAGAATTCACCGGGACAGGGGTGGGGAATGAGCAGTTCTTC
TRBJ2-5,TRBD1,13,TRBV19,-,CASTPTGGETQYF,TGTGCCAGTACCCCGACAGGGGGGGAGACCCAGTACTTC
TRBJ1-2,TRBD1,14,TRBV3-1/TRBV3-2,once,CASRGDRQNYGYTF,TGTGCCAGCCGGGGGGACAGGCAAAACTATGGCTACACCTTC
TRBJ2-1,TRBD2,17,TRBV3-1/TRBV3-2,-,CASSQGVGSGGAREQFF,TGTGCCAGCAGCCAAGGTGTAGGTAGCGGGGGGGCCCGTGAGCAGTTCTTC
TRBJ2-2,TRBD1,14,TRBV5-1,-,CASKDRADTGELFF,TGCGCCAGCAAAGACAGGGCGGACACCGGGGAGCTGTTTTTT
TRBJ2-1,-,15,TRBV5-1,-,CASSTYYMTENEQFF,TGCGCCAGCAGCACCTACTACATGACGGAGAATGAGCAGTTCTTC
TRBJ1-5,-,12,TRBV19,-,CASRQGFQPQHF,TGTGCCAGTAGACAGGGTTTTCAGCCCCAGCATTTT
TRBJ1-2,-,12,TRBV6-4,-,CASSDSNRGYTF,TGTGCCAGCAGTGACTCGAATCGGGGCTACACCTTC
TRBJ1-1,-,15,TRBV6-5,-,CASTPGFTLNTEAFF,TGTGCCAGCACCCCTGGCTTCACTTTGAACACTGAAGCTTTCTTT
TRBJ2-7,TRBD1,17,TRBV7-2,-,CASSLAGTGGRAYEQYF,TGTGCCAGCAGCTTAGCCGGGACAGGGGGCCGGGCCTACGAGCAGTACTTC
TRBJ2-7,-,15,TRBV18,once,CASSEGKSQRDEQYF,TGTGCCAGCTCAGAGGGGAAATCCCAGAGGGACGAGCAGTACTTC
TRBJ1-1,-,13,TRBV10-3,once,CAISERQSTGAFF,TGTGCCATCAGTGAAAGACAGTCCACTGGAGCTTTCTTT
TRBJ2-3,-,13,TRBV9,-,CASSAVRTDTQYF,TGTGCCAGCAGCGCAGTACGCACAGATACGCAGTATTTT
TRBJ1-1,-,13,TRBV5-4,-,CASSVGQNTEAFF,TGTGCCAGCAGCGTTGGTCAAAACACTGAAGCTTTCTTT
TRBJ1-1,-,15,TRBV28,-,CASSLYLGQGLEAFF,TGTGCCAGCAGTTTATACTTGGGGCAGGGGCTTGAAGCTTTCTTT
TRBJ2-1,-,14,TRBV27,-,CASSLVRLSGEQFF,TGTGCCAGCAGTTTAGTCCGCCTCTCCGGGGAGCAGTTCTTC
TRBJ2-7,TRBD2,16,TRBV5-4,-,CASSLGGGSGSYEQYF,TGTGCCAGCAGCTTGGGTGGCGGGAGTGGATCCTACGAGCAGTACTTC
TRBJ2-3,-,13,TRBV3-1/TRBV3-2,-,CASSQVGRTMQYF,TGTGCCAGCAGCCAAGTCGGTCGGACGATGCAGTATTTT
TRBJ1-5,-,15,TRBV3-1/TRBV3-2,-,CASSQDAGRNQPQHF,TGTGCCAGCAGCCAAGATGCGGGTAGGAATCAGCCCCAGCATTTT
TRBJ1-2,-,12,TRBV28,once,CASSSRVYGYTF,TGTGCCAGCAGTTCCCGAGTCTATGGCTACACCTTC
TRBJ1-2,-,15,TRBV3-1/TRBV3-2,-,CASSQDAHIGYGYTF,TGTGCCAGCAGCCAAGATGCGCACATTGGCTATGGCTACACCTTC
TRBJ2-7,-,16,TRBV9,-,CASSVAVGGPDYEQYF,TGTGCCAGCAGCGTAGCGGTTGGCGGCCCCGACTACGAGCAGTACTTC
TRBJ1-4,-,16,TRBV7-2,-,CASKQSGGRMDEKLFF,TGTGCCAGCAAACAAAGCGGGGGGCGCATGGATGAAAAACTGTTTTTT
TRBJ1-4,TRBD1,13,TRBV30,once,CAWSAGTAEKLFF,TGTGCCTGGAGTGCGGGGACAGCCGAAAAACTGTTTTTT
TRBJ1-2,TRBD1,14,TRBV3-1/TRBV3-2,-,CASSIGTGLGGYTF,TGTGCCAGCAGCATCGGGACAGGGTTAGGGGGGTACACCTTC
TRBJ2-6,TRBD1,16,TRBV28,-,CASSPGDSSGANVLTF,TGTGCCAGCAGTCCTGGGGACAGCTCTGGGGCCAACGTCCTGACTTTC
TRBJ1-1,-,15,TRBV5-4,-,CASSLPGQLNTEAFF,TGTGCCAGCAGCTTGCCGGGACAACTCAACACTGAAGCTTTCTTT
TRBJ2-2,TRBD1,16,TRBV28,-,CASTSITPDRTGELFF,TGTGCCAGCACCTCAATTACCCCGGACAGGACCGGGGAGCTGTTTTTT
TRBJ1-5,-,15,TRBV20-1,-,CSASEGQGRSQPQHF,TGCAGTGCTAGTGAGGGTCAGGGTCGGTCGCAGCCCCAGCATTTT
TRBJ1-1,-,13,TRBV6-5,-,CASSRQVNTEAFF,TGTGCCAGCAGCCGCCAGGTGAACACTGAAGCTTTCTTT
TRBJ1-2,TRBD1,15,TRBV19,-,CASSSAGQGIYGYTF,TGTGCCAGTAGTAGCGCGGGACAGGGGATCTATGGCTACACCTTC
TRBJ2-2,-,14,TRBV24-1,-,CATSDSRDAGELFF,TGTGCCACCAGTGATTCTCGTGACGCCGGGGAGCTGTTTTTT
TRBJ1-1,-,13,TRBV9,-,CASSVVQGAEAFF,TGTGCCAGCAGCGTAGTCCAAGGCGCTGAAGCTTTCTTT
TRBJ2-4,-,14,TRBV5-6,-,CASSLAQGQNIQYF,TGTGCCAGCAGCTTGGCTCAGGGGCAAAACATTCAGTACTTC
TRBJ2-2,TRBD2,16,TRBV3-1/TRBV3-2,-,CASSPRGTSGTGELFF,TGTGCCAGCAGCCCTCGGGGGACTAGCGGCACCGGGGAGCTGTTTTTT
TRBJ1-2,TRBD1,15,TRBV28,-,CASTLGTGAPYGYTF,TGTGCCAGCACCTTGGGGACAGGGGCCCCCTATGGCTACACCTTC
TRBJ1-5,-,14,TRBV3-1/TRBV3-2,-,CASSQDAGFSPQHF,TGTGCCAGCAGCCAAGATGCGGGTTTTAGCCCCCAGCATTTT
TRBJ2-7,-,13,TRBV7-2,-,CASSFRGTGEQYF,TGTGCCAGCAGCTTCAGGGGCACGGGCGAGCAGTACTTC
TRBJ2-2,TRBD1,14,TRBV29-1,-,CSGGQGADTGELFF,TGCAGCGGAGGACAGGGGGCTGACACCGGGGAGCTGTTTTTT
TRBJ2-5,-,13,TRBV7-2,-,CASSLGRRETQYF,TGTGCCAGCAGCTTAGGGCGGAGAGAGACCCAGTACTTC